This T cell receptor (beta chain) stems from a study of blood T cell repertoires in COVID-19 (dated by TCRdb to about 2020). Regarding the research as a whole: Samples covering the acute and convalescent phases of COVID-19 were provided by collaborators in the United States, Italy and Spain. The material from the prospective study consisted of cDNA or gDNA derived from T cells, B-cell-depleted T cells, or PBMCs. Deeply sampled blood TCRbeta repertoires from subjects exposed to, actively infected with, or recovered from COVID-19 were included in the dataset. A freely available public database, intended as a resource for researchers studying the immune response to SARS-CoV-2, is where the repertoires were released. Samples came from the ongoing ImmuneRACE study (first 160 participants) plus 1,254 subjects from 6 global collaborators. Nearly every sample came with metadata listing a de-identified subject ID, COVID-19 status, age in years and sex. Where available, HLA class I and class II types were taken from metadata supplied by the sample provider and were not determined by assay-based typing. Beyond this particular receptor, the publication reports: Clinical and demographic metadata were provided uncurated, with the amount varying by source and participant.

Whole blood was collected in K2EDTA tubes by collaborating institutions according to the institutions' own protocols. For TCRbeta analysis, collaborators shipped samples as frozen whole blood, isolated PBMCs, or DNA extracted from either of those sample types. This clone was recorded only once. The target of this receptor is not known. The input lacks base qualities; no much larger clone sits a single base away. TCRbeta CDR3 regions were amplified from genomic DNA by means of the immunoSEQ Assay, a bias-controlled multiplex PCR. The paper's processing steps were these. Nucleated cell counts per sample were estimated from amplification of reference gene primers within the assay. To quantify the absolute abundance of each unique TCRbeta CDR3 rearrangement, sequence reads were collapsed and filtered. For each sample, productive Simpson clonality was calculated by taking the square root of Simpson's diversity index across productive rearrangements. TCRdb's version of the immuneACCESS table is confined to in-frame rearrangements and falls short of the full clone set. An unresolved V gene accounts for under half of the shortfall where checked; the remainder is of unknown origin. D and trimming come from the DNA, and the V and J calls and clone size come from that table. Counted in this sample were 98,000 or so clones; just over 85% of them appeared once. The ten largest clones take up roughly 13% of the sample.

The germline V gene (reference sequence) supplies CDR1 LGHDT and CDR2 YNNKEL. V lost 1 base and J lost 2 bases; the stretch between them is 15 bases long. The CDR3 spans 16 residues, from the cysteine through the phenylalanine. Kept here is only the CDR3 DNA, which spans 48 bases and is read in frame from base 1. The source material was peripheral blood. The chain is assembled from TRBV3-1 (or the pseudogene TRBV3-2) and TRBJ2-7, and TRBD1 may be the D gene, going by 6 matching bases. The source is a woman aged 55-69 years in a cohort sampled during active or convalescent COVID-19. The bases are TGTGCCAGCAGCCAAGTGGGGGCAGCAGCCCCCTACGAGCAGTACTTC. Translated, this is CASSQVGAAAPYEQYF.